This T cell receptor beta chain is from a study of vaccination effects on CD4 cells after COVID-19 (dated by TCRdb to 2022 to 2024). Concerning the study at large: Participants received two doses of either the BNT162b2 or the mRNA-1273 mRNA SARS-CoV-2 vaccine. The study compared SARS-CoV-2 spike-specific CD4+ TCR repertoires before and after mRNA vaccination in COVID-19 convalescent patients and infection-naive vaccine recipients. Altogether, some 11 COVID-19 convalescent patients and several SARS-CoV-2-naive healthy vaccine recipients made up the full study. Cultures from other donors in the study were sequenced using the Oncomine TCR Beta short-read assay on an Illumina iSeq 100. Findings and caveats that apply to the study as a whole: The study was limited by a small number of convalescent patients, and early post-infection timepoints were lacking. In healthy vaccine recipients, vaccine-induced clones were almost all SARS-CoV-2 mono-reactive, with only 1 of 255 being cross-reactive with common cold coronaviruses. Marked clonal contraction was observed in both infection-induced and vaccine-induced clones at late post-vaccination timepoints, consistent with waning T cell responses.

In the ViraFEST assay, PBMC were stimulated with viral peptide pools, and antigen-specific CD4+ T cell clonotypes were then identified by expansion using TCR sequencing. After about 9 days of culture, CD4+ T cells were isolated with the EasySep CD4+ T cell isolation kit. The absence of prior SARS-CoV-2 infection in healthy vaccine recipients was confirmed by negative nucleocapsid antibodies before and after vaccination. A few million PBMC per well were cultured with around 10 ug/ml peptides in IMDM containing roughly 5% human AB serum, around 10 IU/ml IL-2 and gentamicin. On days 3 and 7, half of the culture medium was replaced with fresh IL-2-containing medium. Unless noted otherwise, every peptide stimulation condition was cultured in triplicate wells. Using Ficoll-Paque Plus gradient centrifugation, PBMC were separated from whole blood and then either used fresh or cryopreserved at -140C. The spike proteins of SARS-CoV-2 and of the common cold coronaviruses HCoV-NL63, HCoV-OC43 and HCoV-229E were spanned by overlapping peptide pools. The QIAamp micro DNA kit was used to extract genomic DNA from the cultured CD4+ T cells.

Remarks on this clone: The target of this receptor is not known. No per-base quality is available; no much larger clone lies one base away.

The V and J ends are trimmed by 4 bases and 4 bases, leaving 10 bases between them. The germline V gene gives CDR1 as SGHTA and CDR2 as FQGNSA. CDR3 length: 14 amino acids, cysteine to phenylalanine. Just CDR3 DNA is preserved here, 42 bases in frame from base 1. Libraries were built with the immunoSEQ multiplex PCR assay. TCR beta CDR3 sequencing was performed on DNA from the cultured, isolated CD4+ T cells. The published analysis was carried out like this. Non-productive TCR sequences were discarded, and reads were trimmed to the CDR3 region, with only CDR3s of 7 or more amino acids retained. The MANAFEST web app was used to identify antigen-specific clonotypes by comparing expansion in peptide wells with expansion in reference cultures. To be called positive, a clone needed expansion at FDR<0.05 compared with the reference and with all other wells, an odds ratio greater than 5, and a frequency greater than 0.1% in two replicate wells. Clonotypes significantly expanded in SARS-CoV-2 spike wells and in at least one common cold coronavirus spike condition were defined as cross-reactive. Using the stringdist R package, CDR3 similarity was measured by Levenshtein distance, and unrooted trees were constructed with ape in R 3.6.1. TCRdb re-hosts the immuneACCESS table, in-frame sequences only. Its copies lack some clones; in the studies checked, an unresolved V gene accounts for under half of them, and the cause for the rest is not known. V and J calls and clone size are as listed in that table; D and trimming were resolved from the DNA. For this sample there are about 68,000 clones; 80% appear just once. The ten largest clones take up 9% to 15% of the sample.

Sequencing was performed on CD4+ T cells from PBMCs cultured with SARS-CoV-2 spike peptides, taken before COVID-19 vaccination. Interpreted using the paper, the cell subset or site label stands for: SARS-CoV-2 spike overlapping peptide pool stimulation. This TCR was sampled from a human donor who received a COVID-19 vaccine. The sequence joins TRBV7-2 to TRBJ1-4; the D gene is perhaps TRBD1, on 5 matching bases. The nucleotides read TGTGCCAGCAGCTCCGACAGCTATAATGAAAAACTGTTTTTT. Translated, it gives CASSSDSYNEKLFF.